The 16 T cell receptor beta chains listed next were all sequenced from one sample in a study of blood T cell repertoires in COVID-19 (dated by TCRdb to 2018 to 2020). Libraries were made using the immunoSEQ multiplex PCR assay. Entries here come from immuneACCESS through TCRdb and include only in-frame sequences with V and J called. Some clones fail to appear in such tables; in the studies checked, an unresolved V gene covers under half of the shortfall, and the cause of the remainder is unknown. The sample table shows about 250,000 clones, and about 82% are seen once. Roughly 5.2% of the sample comes from the top ten. The sequenced sample consisted of peripheral blood. All receptors come from a woman older than 75 with COVID-19, enrolled during active disease.

This clone was seen ten or more times. V usage is TRBV27 and J usage is TRBJ1-1; D is uncertain. This CDR3 region has 13 residues. Germline lookup yields CDR1 MNHEY and CDR2 SMNVEV (reference sequence). V was clipped by 2 bases and J by 4 bases, with 8 bases between them. The CDR3 DNA is TGTGCCAGCAGTTTAGCCCAGCGCACTGAAGCTTTCTTT. It specifies CASSLAQRTEAFF.

This rearrangement joins TRBV10-2 to TRBJ1-3; 7 bases agree with TRBD1. The junction had 7 bases not matched to a gene; V was cut back by 11 bases and J by 3 bases. The V gene's germline CDR1 is WSHSY and CDR2 SAAADI. CDR3 length equals 13 residues. The DNA for the CDR3 is TGCGCCTCAGGACAGGCTTATGGAAACACCATATATTTT. This translates into CASGQAYGNTIYF.

This clone was seen once. The chain links TRBV18 to TRBJ1-1; TRBD1 agrees at 9 bases. V shed 3 bases, J shed 1 base, and the junction held 6 bases outside the gene matches. Looked up from germline, CDR1 is KGHSH and CDR2 is LQKENI. The CDR3 runs to 16 residues. This CDR3 is CASSPFDRGENTEAFF. CDR3 coding DNA: TGTGCCAGCTCACCCTTTGACAGGGGGGAGAACACTGAAGCTTTCTTT. The variable domain in full, completed from reference TRBV18 and TRBJ1-1, reads NAGVMQNPRHLVRRRGQEARLRCSPMKGHSHVYWYRQLPEEGLKFMVYLQKENIIDESGMPKERFSAEFPKEGPSILRIQQVVRGDSAAYFCASSPFDRGENTEAFFGQGTRLTVV.

V and J are TRBV6-1 and TRBJ2-6; D possibly corresponds to TRBD1 (6 bases). The length of the CDR3 is 15 residues. CDR1 and CDR2 (germline): MNHNS, SASEGT. Trimming took 3 bases from V and 4 from J, leaving 10 bases between them. CDR3 sequence reads: CASSDQGSGANVLTF. For the CDR3, the DNA is TGTGCCAGCAGTGATCAGGGGTCCGGGGCCAACGTCCTGACTTTC.

This clone was observed a single time. This sequence joins TRBV18 and TRBJ2-3; a possible D gene is TRBD2 (7 bases). The CDR3 runs to 16 residues. CDR1 is KGHSH, CDR2 LQKENI, per germline. V was shortened by 3 bases and J by 0 bases, with 13 bases between the two germline ends. The CDR3 sequence: CASSPQGGGSTDTQYF. CDR3 DNA sequence: TGTGCCAGCTCACCCCAAGGGGGGGGGAGCACAGATACGCAGTATTTT. Combining the CDR3 with reference TRBV18 and TRBJ2-3 gives the whole variable domain NAGVMQNPRHLVRRRGQEARLRCSPMKGHSHVYWYRQLPEEGLKFMVYLQKENIIDESGMPKERFSAEFPKEGPSILRIQQVVRGDSAAYFCASSPQGGGSTDTQYFGPGTRLTVL.

V and J are TRBV14 and TRBJ1-5, with 11 bases identical to TRBD1. There are 16 residues in the CDR3. Unmatched junction bases numbered 5, after V lost 4 bases and J lost 3 bases. Germline CDR1 reads SGHDN; CDR2 reads FVKESK. CDR3 residues: CASSRGQGGFNQPQHF. The CDR3 DNA is TGTGCCAGCAGCCGGGGACAGGGGGGTTTCAATCAGCCCCAGCATTTT.

CDR3: CASLGQPNSPLHF. CDR3 coding DNA: TGTGCCAGCCTTGGACAGCCAAATTCACCCCTCCACTTT. The V and J genes are TRBV2 and TRBJ1-6; a possible D gene is TRBD1 (6 bases). This CDR3 spans 13 amino acids. V was clipped by 8 bases and J by 7 bases, with 12 bases between them. Germline CDR1 reads SNHLY; CDR2 reads FYNNEI.

The chain combines TRBV7-9 with TRBJ2-5; 9 positions agree with TRBD1. J gave up 5 bases and V 4 bases, and 11 bases lay outside the gene matches. CDR1 is SEHNR, CDR2 FQNEAQ, per germline (reference sequence). CDR3 length: 16 amino acids. The CDR3 region is CASSSNPGQGAETQYF. DNA of the CDR3: TGTGCCAGCAGCTCAAATCCGGGACAGGGAGCGGAGACCCAGTACTTC.

This CDR3 is CASSLIAPRGLAGDYPRKETQYF. The CDR3 region has the DNA TGTGCCAGCAGTTTAATTGCCCCTCGGGGACTAGCGGGGGACTACCCAAGAAAAGAGACCCAGTACTTC. The gene calls are TRBV27 and TRBJ2-5; 14 bases agree with TRBD2. Germline CDR1 MNHEY, CDR2 SMNVEV (reference sequence). The CDR3 is made up of 23 amino acids. V gave up 2 bases and J gave up 3 bases; unmatched junction bases: 23.

The chain uses TRBV18 and TRBJ2-6, with D possibly matching TRBD1 (6 bases). V was trimmed by 5 bases and J by 1 base, leaving 9 bases between them. Germline CDR1 reads KGHSH; CDR2 reads LQKENI. The CDR3 runs to 15 residues. Written as DNA, the CDR3 is TGTGCCAGCTCAGACAGGAAGTCTGGGGCCAACGTCCTGACTTTC. Translation: CASSDRKSGANVLTF.

The CDR3 nucleotides are TGCGCCAGCAGCCGGACTAGCGGGGTGAGCTCCTACAATGAGCAGTTCTTC. This gives the protein CASSRTSGVSSYNEQFF. The genes are TRBV5-1 and TRBJ2-1, with 12 bases that match TRBD2. The V and J ends lost 4 bases and 0 bases, in that order; junction bases with no gene match: 5. This CDR3 region has 17 residues. Germline V CDR1 and CDR2: SGHRS, YFSETQ.

This clone has only one observation. The rearrangement uses TRBV5-1 and TRBJ2-2; no clear D. Germline V gene sequence: CDR1 SGHRS, CDR2 YFSETQ. Trimming took 3 bases from V and 0 from J, leaving 9 bases between them. The CDR3 is 15 amino acids. CDR3 in amino acids: CASSSTVTNTGELFF. The DNA for the CDR3 is TGCGCCAGCAGCTCGACTGTGACGAACACCGGGGAGCTGTTTTTT.

J is TRBJ1-2 and V is TRBV2; 9 bases agree with TRBD1. The V gene's germline CDR1 is SNHLY and CDR2 FYNNEI. CDR3 size: 15 residues. Losses at the gene ends were 6 bases for V and 3 bases for J; bases not matched to a gene: 8. As DNA, the CDR3 is TGTGCCAGCAGGAAAGACAGGGGGTCCGACTATGGCTACACCTTC. Its protein product is CASRKDRGSDYGYTF.

This chain connects TRBV5-1 to TRBJ1-2; D is ambiguous. This CDR3 region has 15 residues. Trimming took 1 base from V and 6 from J, leaving 16 bases between them. CDR1 and CDR2 from the germline V gene are SGHRS and YFSETQ. In nucleotides, the CDR3 is TGCGCCAGCAGCTTGAGAAGTCGAACAGCTGATGGCTACACCTTC. It codes for CASSLRSRTADGYTF.

This clone was detected once. The gene calls are TRBV23-1 and TRBJ2-7, with TRBD2 matching over 7 bases. TRBV23-1 is assigned to the ORF class and has an uncertain function. The CDR3 length is 15 residues. Losses at the gene ends were 0 bases for V and 1 base for J; bases not matched to a gene: 3. The CDR3 protein is CASSQSSSGSYEQYV. For the CDR3, the DNA is TGCGCCAGCAGTCAATCTTCTAGCGGATCCTACGAGCAGTACGTC.

V and J are TRBV5-1 and TRBJ1-1; D is possibly TRBD1 (5 bases). This CDR3 is built from 14 residues. In germline, CDR1 is SGHRS, CDR2 YFSETQ. Trimming left V 5 bases short and J 3 bases short, with 14 bases between. The CDR3 nucleotides read TGCGCCAGCAGTACTGGGACTGACTACACTGAAGCTTTCTTT. Protein sequence: CASSTGTDYTEAFF.